This entry concerns a single T cell receptor beta chain. TCRdb keeps only in-frame clones here, not all; method: immunoSEQ multiplex PCR. The sample carries some 340,000 clones, more than 90% recorded once. This entry comes from a study of blood T cell repertoires in COVID-19. Study-wide context: Nucleic acid was either cDNA or gDNA, and it came from T cells, B-cell-depleted T cells, or PBMCs.

There are 12 residues in the CDR3. Germline lookup yields CDR1 MNHEY and CDR2 SVGAGI. With V trimmed by 8 bases and J by 7 bases, 5 bases remained unmatched. The chain uses TRBV6-5 and TRBJ1-2; 9 bases fit TRBD1. The origin of this receptor is a woman aged 25 to 45 who had been exposed to COVID-19. Sequenced input: PBMCs or T cells enriched from blood (not recorded which). CDR3 sequence: CASGGQGIGYTF. The CDR3 coding sequence is TGTGCCAGCGGAGGACAGGGGATTGGCTACACCTTC.